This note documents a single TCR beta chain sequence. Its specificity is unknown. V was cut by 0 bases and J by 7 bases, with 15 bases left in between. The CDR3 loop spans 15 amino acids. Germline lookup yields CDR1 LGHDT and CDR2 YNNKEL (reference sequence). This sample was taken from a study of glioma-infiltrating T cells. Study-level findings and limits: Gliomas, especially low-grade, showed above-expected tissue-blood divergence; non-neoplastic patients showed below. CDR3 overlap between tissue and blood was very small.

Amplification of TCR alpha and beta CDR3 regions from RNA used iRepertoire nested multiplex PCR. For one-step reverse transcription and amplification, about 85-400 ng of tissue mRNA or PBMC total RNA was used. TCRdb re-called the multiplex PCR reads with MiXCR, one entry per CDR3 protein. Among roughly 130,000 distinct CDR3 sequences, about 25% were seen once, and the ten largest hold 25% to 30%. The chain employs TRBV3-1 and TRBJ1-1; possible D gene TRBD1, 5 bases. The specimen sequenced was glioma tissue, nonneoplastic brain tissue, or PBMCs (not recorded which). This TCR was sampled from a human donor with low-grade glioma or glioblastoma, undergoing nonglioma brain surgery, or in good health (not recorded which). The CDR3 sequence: CASSQEGPGRDEAFF. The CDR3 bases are TGTGCCAGCAGCCAAGAGGGGCCGGGGCGGGATGAAGCTTTCTTT.